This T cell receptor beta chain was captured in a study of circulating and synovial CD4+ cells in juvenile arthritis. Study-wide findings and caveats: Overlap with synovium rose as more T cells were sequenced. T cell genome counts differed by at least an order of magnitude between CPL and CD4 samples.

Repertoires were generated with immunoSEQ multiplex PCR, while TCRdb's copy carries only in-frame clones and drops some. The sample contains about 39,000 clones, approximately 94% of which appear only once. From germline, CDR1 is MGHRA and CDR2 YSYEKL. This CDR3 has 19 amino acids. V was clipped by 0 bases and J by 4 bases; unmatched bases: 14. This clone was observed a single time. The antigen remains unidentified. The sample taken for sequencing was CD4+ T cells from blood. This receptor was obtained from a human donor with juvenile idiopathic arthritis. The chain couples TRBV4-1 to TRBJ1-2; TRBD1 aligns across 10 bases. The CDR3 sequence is CASSQDSGTGASFLYGYTF. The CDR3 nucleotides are TGCGCCAGCAGCCAAGATTCCGGGACAGGGGCCAGCTTCCTCTATGGCTACACCTTC.